This note documents a single T cell receptor (beta chain) sequence. The data stem from a study of blood T cell repertoires in COVID-19. Study context: PBMCs, B-cell-depleted T cells, or T cells provided the cDNA or gDNA that made up the material.

CDR1 and CDR2 (germline): KGHSH, LQKENI. The V end was cut by 2 bases, the J end by 0 bases, with 17 bases between. This CDR3 is 18 amino acids long. Original processing methods: Nucleated cell counts were estimated from reference gene primer amplification. The protocol was immunoSEQ multiplex PCR, while the TCRdb copy is restricted to in-frame clones and leaves out a portion. V, J and clone size were drawn from that table, and D and trimming were deduced from the DNA. This sample has about 230,000 clones, with less than 90% found just once. Material: peripheral blood. The receptor was derived from a woman aged 65 to 85 with active or convalescent COVID-19. The chain links TRBV18 to TRBJ2-1; D is perhaps TRBD2 (5 bases). CDR3 bases: TGTGCCAGCTCACCAATTTTGATCACAGAGGGCTCCTACAATGAGCAGTTCTTC. Translated, it gives CASSPILITEGSYNEQFF.